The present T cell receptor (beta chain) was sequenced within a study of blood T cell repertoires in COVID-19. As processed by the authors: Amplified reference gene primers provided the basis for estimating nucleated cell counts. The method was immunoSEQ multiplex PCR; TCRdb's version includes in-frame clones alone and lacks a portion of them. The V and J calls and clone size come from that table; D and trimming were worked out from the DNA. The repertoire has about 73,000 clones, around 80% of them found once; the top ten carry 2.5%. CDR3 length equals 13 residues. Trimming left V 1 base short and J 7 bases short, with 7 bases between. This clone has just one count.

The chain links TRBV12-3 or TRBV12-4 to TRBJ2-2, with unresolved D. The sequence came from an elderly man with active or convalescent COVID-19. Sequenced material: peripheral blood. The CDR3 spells CASSLVRDGELFF. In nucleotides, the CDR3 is TGTGCCAGCAGTTTAGTACGCGACGGGGAGCTGTTTTTT.